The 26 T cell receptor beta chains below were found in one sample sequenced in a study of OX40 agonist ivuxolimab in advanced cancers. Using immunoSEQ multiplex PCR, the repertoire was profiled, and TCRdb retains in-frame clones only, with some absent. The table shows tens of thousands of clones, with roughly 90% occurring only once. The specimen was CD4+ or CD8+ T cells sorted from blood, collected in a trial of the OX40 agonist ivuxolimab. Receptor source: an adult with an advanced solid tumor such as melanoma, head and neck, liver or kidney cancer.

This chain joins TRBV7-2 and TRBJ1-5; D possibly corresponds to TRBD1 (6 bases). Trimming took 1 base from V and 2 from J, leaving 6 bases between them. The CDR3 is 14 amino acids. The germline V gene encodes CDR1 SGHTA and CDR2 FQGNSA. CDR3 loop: CASSLEGGNQPQHF. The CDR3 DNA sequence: TGTGCCAGCAGCTTAGAGGGGGGCAATCAGCCCCAGCATTTT.

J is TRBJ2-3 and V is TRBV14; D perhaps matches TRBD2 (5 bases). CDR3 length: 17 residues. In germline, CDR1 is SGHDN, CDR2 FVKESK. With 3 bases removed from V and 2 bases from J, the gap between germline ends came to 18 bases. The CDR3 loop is CASSHPRPGSLTDTQYF. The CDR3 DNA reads TGTGCCAGCAGCCATCCCCGGCCGGGATCCCTCACAGATACGCAGTATTTT.

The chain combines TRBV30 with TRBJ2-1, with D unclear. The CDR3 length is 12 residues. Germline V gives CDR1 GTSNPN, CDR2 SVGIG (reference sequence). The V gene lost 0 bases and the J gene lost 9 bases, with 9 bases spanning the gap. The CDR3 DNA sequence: TGTGCCTGGAGTGTAGAGTTTGGTGAGCAGTTCTTC. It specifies CAWSVEFGEQFF.

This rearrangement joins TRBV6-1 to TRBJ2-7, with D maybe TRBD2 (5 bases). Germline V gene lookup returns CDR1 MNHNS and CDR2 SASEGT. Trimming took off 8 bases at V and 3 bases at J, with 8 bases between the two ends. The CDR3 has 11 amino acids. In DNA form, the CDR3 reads TGTGCCAGCGGGAGAGTCTACGAGCAGTACTTC. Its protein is CASGRVYEQYF.

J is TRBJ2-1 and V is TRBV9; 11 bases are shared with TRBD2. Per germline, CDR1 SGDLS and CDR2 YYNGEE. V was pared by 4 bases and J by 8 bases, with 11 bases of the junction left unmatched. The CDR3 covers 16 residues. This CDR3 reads CASSHDSSGRAHEQFF. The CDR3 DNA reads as TGTGCCAGCAGCCACGATAGTAGCGGGAGGGCTCATGAGCAGTTCTTC.

The CDR3 bases are TGTGCCAGTAGTGCGGGACAGCGGAACACTGAAGCTTTCTTT. Translated: CASSAGQRNTEAFF. V gene TRBV19 combines with J gene TRBJ1-1, with 7 nucleotides matching TRBD1. Germline lookup yields CDR1 LNHDA and CDR2 SQIVND (reference sequence). The CDR3 runs to 14 residues. Germline trimming cut 5 bases from V and 1 base from J; bases unmatched to any gene: 4.

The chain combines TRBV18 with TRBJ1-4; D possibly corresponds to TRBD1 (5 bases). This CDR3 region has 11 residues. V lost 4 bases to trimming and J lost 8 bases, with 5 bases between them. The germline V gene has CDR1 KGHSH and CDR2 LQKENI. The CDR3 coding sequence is TGTGCCAGCTCACAGGGGGAAAAACTGTTTTTT. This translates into CASSQGEKLFF.

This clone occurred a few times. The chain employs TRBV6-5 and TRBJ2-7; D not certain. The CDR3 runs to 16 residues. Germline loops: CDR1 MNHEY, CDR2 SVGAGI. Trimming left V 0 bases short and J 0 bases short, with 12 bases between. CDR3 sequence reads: CASSYSGTWTSYEQYF. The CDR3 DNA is TGTGCCAGCAGTTACTCAGGCACGTGGACCTCCTACGAGCAGTACTTC.

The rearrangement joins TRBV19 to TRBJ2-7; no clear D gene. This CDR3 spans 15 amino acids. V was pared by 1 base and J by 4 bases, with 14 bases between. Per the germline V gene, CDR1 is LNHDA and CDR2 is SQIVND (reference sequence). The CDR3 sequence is CASSIGLHTVYEQYF. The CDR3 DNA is TGTGCCAGTAGTATAGGTCTCCATACCGTGTACGAGCAGTACTTC.

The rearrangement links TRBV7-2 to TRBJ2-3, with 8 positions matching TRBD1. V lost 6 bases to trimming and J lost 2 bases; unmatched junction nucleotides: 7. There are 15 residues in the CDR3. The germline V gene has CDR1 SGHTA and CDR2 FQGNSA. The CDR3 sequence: CASRRQGANTDTQYF. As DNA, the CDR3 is TGTGCCAGCAGGCGGCAGGGGGCCAACACAGATACGCAGTATTTT. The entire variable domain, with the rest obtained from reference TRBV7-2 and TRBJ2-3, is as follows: GAGVSQSPSNKVTEKGKDVELRCDPISGHTALYWYRQSLGQGLEFLIYFQGNSAPDKSGLPSDRFSAERTGGSVSTLTIQRTQQEDSAVYLCASRRQGANTDTQYFGPGTRLTVL.

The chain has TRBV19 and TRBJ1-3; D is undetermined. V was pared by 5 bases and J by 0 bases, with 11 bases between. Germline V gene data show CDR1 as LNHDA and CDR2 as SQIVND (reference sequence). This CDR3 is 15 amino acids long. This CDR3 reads CASSHDGSSGNTIYF. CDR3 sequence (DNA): TGTGCCAGTAGTCACGACGGCAGCTCTGGAAACACCATATATTTT.

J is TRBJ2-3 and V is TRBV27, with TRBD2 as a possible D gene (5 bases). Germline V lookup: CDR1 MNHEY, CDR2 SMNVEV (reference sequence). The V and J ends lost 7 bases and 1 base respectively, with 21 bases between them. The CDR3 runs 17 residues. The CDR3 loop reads CASNKPRSPGGTDTQYF. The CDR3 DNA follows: TGTGCCAGCAATAAACCGCGCTCTCCCGGGGGCACAGATACGCAGTATTTT.

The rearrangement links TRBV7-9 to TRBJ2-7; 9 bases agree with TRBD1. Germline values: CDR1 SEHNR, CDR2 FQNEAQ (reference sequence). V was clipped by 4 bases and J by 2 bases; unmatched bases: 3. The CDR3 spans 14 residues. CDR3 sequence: CASSYGQGTYEQYF. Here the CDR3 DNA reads TGTGCCAGCAGCTATGGACAGGGGACCTACGAGCAGTACTTC.

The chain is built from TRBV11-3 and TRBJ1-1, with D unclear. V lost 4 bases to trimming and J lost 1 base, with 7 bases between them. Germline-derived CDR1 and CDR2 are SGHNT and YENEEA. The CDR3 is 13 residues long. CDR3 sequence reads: CASSSSGNTEAFF. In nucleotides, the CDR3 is TGTGCCAGCAGCTCCAGCGGGAACACTGAAGCTTTCTTT.

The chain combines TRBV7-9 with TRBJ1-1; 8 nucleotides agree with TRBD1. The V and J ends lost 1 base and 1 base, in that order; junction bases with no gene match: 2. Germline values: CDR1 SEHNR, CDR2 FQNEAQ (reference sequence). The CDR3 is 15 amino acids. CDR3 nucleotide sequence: TGTGCCAGCAGCTTAGGGACAGGGTCGAACACTGAAGCTTTCTTT. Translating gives CASSLGTGSNTEAFF. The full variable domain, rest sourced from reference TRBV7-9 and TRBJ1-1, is DTGVSQNPRHKITKRGQNVTFRCDPISEHNRLYWYRQTLGQGPEFLTYFQNEAQLEKSRLLSDRFSAERPKGSFSTLEIQRTEQGDSAMYLCASSLGTGSNTEAFFGQGTRLTVV.

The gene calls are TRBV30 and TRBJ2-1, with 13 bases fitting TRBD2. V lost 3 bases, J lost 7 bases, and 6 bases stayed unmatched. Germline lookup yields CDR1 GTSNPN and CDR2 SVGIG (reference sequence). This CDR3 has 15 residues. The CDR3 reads CAWSPKGLAGNEQFF. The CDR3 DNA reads TGTGCCTGGAGCCCCAAGGGACTAGCGGGAAATGAGCAGTTCTTC.

CDR3 nucleotides: TGCGCCAGCAGCCAAGATTACCTTGGGGGGACCCAGTACTTC. Residues: CASSQDYLGGTQYF. The chain has TRBV4-1 and TRBJ2-5, with D perhaps TRBD1 or TRBD2 (5 bases each). Germline CDR1 MGHRA, CDR2 YSYEKL. The CDR3 has 14 amino acids. Trimming took off 0 bases at V and 7 bases at J, with 12 bases between the two ends.

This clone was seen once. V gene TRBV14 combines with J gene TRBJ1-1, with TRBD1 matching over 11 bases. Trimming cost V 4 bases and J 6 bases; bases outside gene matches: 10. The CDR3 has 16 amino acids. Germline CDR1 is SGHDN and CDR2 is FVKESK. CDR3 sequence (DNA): TGTGCCAGCAGCCGTCAAAGGACAGGGGGCGTATCTGAAGCTTTCTTT. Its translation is CASSRQRTGGVSEAFF. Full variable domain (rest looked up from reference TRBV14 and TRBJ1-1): EAGVTQFPSHSVIEKGQTVTLRCDPISGHDNLYWYRRVMGKEIKFLLHFVKESKQDESGMPNNRFLAERTGGTYSTLKVQPAELEDSGVYFCASSRQRTGGVSEAFFGQGTRLTVV.

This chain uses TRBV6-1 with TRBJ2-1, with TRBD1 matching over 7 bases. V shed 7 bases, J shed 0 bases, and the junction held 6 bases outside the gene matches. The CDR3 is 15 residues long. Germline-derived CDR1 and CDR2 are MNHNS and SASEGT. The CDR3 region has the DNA TGTGCCAGCACCCGCGACAGGGTCTCCTACAATGAGCAGTTCTTC. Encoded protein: CASTRDRVSYNEQFF.

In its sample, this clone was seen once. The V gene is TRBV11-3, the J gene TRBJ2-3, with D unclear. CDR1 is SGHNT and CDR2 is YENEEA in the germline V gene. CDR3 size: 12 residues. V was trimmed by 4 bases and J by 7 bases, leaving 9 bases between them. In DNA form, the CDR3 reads TGTGCCAGCAGCTCCGAGCCCTATACGCAGTATTTT. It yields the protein CASSSEPYTQYF.

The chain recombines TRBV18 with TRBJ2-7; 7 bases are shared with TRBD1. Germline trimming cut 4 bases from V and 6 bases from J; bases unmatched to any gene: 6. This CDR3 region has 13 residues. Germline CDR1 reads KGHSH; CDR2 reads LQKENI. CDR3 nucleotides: TGTGCCAGCTCACTGGGGACAGTCGGCGAGCAGTACTTC. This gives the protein CASSLGTVGEQYF.

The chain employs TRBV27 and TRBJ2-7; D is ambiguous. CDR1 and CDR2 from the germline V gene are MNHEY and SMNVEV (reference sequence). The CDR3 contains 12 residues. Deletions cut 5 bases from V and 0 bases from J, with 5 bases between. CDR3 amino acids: CASSPPSYEQYF. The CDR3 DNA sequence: TGTGCCAGCAGTCCCCCCTCCTACGAGCAGTACTTC.

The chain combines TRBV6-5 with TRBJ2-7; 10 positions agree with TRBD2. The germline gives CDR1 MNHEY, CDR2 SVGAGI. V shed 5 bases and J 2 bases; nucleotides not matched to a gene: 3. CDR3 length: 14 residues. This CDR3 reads CASSTTSGPYEQYF. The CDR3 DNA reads TGTGCCAGCAGTACGACTAGCGGGCCCTACGAGCAGTACTTC.

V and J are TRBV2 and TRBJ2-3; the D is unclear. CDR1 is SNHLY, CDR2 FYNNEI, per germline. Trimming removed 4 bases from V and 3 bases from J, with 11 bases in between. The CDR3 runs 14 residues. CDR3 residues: CASSVEQTTDTQYF. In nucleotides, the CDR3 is TGTGCCAGCAGTGTCGAACAGACAACAGATACGCAGTATTTT.

CDR3 bases: TGTGCCAGCAGCTTGGTTGAGGGCACTGAAGCTTTCTTT. As protein: CASSLVEGTEAFF. V is TRBV5-4 and J is TRBJ1-1, with D hard to call. The germline V and J ends were trimmed by 0 bases and 4 bases, with 7 bases remaining between them. The germline V gene encodes CDR1 SGHNT and CDR2 YYREEE (reference sequence). The CDR3 is made up of 13 amino acids.

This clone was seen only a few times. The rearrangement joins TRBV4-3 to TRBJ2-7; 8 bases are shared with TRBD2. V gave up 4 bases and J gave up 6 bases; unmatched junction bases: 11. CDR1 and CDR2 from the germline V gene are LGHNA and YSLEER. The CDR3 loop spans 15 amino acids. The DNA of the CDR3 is TGCGCCAGCAGCCCCCGGGGAGCGGGAGATTCCGAGCAGTACTTC. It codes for CASSPRGAGDSEQYF.